This entry lists 3 T cell receptor beta chains sequenced from one sample in a study of cytomegalovirus exposure and HLA in healthy donors. Both 60 Vbeta primers and 13 Jbeta primers went into the PCR. Method: immunoSEQ multiplex PCR; TCRdb's copy keeps in-frame clones and lacks some. The sample lists around 150,000 clones, around 84% occurring once. The material sequenced was PBMCs. The receptor set was obtained from a man younger than 30 in good health and CMV-seropositive.

The chain is built from TRBV11-3 and TRBJ2-5; tentative D call: TRBD2 (6 bases). V lost 0 bases and J 2 bases, leaving 19 bases between the germline ends. This CDR3 has 18 residues. In germline, CDR1 is SGHNT, CDR2 YENEEA. This CDR3 reads CASSLDQREDAWQETQYF. The CDR3 DNA reads TGTGCCAGCAGCTTAGATCAGAGGGAGGACGCGTGGCAAGAGACCCAGTACTTC.

This chain's CDR3 is CSAPTGNRGYTF. CDR3 DNA: TGCAGCGCCCCGACAGGGAACCGTGGCTACACCTTC. The V gene is TRBV29-1, the J gene TRBJ1-2, with 7 bases identical to TRBD1. Germline CDR1 SQVTM, CDR2 ANQGSEA. This CDR3 contains 12 residues. The junction had 9 bases not matched to a gene; V was cut back by 7 bases and J by 7 bases.

This clone was detected only a few times. The chain carries TRBV7-2 and TRBJ2-3; 8 bases match TRBD2. Germline V CDR1 and CDR2: SGHTA, FQGNSA. Trimming took 8 bases from V and 5 from J; bases not matched to a gene: 15. The CDR3 spans 16 residues. CDR3 region: CASSAGGAPGQDTQYF. In DNA form, the CDR3 reads TGTGCCAGCTCGGCCGGGGGGGCCCCGGGCCAAGATACGCAGTATTTT.